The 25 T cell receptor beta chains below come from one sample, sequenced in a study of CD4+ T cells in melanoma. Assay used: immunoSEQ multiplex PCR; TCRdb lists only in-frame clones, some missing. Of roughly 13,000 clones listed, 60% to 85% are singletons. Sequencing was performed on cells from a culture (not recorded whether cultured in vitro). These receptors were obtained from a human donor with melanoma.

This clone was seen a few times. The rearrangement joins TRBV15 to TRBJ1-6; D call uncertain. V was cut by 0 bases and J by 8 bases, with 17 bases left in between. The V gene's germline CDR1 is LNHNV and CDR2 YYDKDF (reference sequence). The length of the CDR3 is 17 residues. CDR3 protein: CATSRESPGNRYSPLHF. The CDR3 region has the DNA TGTGCCACCAGCAGAGAATCCCCCGGAAACCGTTATTCACCCCTCCACTTT.

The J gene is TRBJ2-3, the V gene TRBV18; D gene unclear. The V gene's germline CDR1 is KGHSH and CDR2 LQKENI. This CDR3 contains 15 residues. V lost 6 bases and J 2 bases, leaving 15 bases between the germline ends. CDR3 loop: CASSRLGTNTDTQYF. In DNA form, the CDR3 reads TGTGCCAGCTCGCGCCTCGGAACTAACACAGATACGCAGTATTTT.

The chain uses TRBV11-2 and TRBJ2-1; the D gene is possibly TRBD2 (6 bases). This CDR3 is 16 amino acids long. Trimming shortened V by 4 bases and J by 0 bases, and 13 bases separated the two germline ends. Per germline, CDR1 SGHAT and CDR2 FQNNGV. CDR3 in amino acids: CASSSRLTSSYNEQFF. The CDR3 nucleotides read TGTGCCAGCAGCTCCCGATTGACTAGCTCCTACAATGAGCAGTTCTTC.

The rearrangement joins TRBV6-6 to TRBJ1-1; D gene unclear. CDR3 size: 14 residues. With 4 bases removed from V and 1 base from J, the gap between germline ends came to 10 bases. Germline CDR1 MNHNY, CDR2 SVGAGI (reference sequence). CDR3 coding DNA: TGTGCCAGCAGTTTAGGATCTACGAACACTGAAGCTTTCTTT. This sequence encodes CASSLGSTNTEAFF.

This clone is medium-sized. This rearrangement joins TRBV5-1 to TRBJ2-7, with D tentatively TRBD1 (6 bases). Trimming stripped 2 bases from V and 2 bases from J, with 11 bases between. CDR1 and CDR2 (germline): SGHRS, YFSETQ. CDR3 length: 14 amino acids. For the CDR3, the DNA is TGCGCCAGCAGCTTAGGGACAACAACCTACGAGCAGTACTTC. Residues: CASSLGTTTYEQYF.

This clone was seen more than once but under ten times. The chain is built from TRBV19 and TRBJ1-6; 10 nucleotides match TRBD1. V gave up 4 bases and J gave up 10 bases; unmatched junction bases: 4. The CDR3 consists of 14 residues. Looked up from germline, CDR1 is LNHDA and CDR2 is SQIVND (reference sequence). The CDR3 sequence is CASSRDRGRSPLHF. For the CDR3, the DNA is TGTGCCAGTAGTAGGGACAGGGGTCGATCACCCCTCCACTTT.

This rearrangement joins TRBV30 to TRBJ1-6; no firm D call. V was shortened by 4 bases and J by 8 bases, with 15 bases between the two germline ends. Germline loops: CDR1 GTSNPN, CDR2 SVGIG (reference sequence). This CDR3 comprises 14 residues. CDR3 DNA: TGTGCCTGGACCCCCCAGGATAGGGATTCACCCCTCCACTTT. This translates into CAWTPQDRDSPLHF.

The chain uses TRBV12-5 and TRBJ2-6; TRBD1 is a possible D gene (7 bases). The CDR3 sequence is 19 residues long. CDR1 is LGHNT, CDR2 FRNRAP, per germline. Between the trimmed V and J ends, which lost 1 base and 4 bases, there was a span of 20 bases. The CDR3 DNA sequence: TGTGCTAGTGGTTTGGCCCAGGGGGGCCAGACCTCCGGGGCCAACGTCCTGACTTTC. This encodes CASGLAQGGQTSGANVLTF.

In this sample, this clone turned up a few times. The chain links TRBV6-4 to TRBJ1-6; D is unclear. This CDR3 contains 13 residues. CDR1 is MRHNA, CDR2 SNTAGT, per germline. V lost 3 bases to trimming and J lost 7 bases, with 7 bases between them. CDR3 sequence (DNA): TGTGCCAGCAGTGAGGTGGGAAATTCACCCCTCCACTTT. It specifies CASSEVGNSPLHF.

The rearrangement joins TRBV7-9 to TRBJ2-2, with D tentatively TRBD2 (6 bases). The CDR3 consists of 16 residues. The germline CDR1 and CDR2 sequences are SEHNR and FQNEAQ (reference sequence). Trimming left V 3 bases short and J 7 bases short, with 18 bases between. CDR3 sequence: CASSFNTGGIIGELFF. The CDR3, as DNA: TGTGCCAGCAGCTTCAACACCGGGGGAATAATCGGGGAGCTGTTTTTT.

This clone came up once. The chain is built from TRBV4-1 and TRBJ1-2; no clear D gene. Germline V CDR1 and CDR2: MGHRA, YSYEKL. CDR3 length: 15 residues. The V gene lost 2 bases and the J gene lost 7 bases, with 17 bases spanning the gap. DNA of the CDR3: TGCGCCAGCAGCCAACCGGGAAGAACCTACCGTGGCTACACCTTC. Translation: CASSQPGRTYRGYTF.

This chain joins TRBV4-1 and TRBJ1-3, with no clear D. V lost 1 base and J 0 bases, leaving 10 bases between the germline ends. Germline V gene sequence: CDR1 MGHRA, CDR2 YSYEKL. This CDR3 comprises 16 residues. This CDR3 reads CASSQVTSVSGNTIYF. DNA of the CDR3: TGCGCCAGCAGCCAAGTCACATCAGTCTCTGGAAACACCATATATTTT.

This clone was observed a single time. DNA of the CDR3: TGTGCCTGGAGTCGTGACAGTTTGTTTGGAAACACCATATATTTT. Protein product: CAWSRDSLFGNTIYF. This chain connects TRBV30 to TRBJ1-3; a weak D match, TRBD1 (5 bases). V was clipped by 2 bases and J by 3 bases, with 14 bases between them. The CDR3 spans 15 residues. Germline lookup yields CDR1 GTSNPN and CDR2 SVGIG (reference sequence).

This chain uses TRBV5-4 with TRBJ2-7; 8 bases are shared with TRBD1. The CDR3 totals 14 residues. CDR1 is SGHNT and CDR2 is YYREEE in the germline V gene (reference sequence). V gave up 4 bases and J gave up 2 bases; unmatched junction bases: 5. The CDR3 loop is CASSIGTGAYEQYF. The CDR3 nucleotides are TGTGCCAGCAGCATCGGGACAGGAGCCTACGAGCAGTACTTC. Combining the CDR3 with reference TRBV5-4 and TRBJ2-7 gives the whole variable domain ETGVTQSPTHLIKTRGQQVTLRCSSQSGHNTVSWYQQALGQGPQFIFQYYREEENGRGNFPPRFSGLQFPNYSSELNVNALELDDSALYLCASSIGTGAYEQYFGPGTRLTVT.

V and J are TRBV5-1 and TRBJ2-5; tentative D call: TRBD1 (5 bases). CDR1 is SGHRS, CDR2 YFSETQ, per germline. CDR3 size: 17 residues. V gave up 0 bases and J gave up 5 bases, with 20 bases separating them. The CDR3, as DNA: TGCGCCAGCAGCTTGGCGGTCGGTGGGGCTGGCATGGAGACCCAGTACTTC. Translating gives CASSLAVGGAGMETQYF.

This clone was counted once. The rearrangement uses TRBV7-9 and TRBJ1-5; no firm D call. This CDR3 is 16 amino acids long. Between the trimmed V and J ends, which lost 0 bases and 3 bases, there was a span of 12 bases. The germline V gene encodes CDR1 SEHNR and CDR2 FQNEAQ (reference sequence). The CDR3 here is CASSLAHPGYNQPQHF. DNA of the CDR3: TGTGCCAGCAGCTTAGCACATCCCGGATACAATCAGCCCCAGCATTTT.

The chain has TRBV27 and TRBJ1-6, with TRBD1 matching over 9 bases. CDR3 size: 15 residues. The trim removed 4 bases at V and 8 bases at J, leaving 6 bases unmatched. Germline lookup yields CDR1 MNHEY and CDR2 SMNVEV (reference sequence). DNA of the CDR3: TGTGCCAGCAGTTCACAGGGGGCGGCATATTCACCCCTCCACTTT. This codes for CASSSQGAAYSPLHF.

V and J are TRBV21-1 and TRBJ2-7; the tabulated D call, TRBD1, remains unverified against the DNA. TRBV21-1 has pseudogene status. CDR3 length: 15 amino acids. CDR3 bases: TGTGCCAGCAGCACCGCTTCGGGCAGGGGTGACGAGCAGTACTTC. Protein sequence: CASSTASGRGDEQYF.

DNA for the CDR3: TGTGCCAGCAGCTTTAGCGGGGGGACCAGCTCCTACAATGAGCAGTTCTTC. This encodes CASSFSGGTSSYNEQFF. The chain joins TRBV11-2 to TRBJ2-1; 10 positions match TRBD2. Trimming removed 3 bases from V and 0 bases from J; junction bases left unmatched: 5. The CDR3 contains 17 residues. Per germline, CDR1 SGHAT and CDR2 FQNNGV.

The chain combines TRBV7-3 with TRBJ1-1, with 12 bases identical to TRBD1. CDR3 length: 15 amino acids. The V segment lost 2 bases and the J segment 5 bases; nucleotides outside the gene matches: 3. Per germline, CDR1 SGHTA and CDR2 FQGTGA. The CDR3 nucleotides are TGTGCCAGCAGCTTATGGGGACAGGGGGCAACTGAAGCTTTCTTT. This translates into CASSLWGQGATEAFF.

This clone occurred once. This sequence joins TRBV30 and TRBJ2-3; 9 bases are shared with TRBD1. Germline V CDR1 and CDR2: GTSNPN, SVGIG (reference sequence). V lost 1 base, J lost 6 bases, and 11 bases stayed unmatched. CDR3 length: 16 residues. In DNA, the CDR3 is TGTGCCTGGAGTGGGACAAGGACAGGGGACCGGGATACGCAGTATTTT. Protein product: CAWSGTRTGDRDTQYF.

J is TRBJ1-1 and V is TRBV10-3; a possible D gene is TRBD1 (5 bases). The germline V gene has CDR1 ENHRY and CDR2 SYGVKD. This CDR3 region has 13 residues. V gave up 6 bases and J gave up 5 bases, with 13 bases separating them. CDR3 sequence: CAISRTEGTEAFF. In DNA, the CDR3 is TGTGCCATCAGCCGGACGGAGGGGACTGAAGCTTTCTTT.

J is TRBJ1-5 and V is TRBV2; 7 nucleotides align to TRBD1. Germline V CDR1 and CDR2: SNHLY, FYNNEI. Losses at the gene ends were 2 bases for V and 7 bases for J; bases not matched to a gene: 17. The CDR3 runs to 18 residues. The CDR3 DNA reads TGTGCCAGCAGTGAAAGTGGGTTGGCAGGGGGGGGTGTCCAGCCCCAGCATTTT. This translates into CASSESGLAGGGVQPQHF.

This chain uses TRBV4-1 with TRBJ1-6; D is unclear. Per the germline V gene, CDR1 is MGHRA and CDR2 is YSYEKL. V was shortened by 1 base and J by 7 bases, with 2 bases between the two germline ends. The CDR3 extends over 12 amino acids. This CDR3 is CASSQGNSPLHF. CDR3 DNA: TGCGCCAGCAGCCAAGGAAATTCACCCCTCCACTTT.

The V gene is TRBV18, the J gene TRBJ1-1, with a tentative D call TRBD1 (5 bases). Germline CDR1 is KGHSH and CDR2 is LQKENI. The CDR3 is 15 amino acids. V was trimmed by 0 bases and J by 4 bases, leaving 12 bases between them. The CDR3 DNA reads TGTGCCAGCTCACCACCAGGGTCGGGGGGCACTGAAGCTTTCTTT. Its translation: CASSPPGSGGTEAFF.